This paragraph covers one T cell receptor beta chain sequence. The antigen is undetermined. The sample comes from a study of T-cell reconstitution after alpha-beta-depleted transplantation in children. The TCRbeta library was prepared with unique molecular identifiers. One entry per CDR3 protein results from TCRdb running MiXCR on the PCR reads. The repertoire has 200,000 to 250,000 distinct CDR3 sequences, roughly 8.2% of them found once; the top ten carry 5% to 8%. Regarding the study as a whole: Reports say that about two months after transplant, the alpha-beta T cells came out of several hundred graft clones that had expanded.

This CDR3 is 16 amino acids long. J lost 2 bases, V lost 4 bases, and 7 bases had no gene match. The sequences come from PBMCs, mostly from graft donor cells, collected 180 days after TCRalphabeta/CD19-depleted stem cell transplant. The gene calls are TRBV23-1 and TRBJ2-7; 11 nucleotides align to TRBD1. TRBV23-1 is an ORF; its function is uncertain. This TCR was recovered from a male patient aged 10-17 years who had a stem cell transplant for acute lymphoblastic leukemia, so the T cells may come from the graft donor. The CDR3: CASSRPGQGVAYEQYF. The CDR3 DNA is TGCGCCAGCAGTCGCCCGGGACAGGGGGTCGCCTACGAGCAGTACTTC.